This TCR beta chain is from a study of blood T cell repertoires in COVID-19 (TCRdb year 2020). In terms of the full investigation: Samples from collaborators originated in the United States, Italy and Spain and spanned both the acute and convalescent phases of COVID-19. The material from the prospective study consisted of cDNA or gDNA derived from T cells, B-cell-depleted T cells, or PBMCs. Deeply sampled blood TCRbeta repertoires from subjects exposed to, actively infected with, or recovered from COVID-19 were included in the dataset. The repertoires were released in a freely available public database meant as a resource for research on the immune response to SARS-CoV-2. The samples were drawn from the first 160 participants of the ongoing ImmuneRACE study and from some 1,300 subjects provided by 6 global collaborators. Sample metadata almost always included a de-identified subject ID, COVID-19 status, age in years and sex. HLA class I and class II types, where available, came from metadata supplied by the sample provider rather than from assay-based typing.

The immunoSEQ Assay, a bias-controlled multiplex PCR, was used to amplify TCRbeta CDR3 regions from genomic DNA. Concerning the study's data processing: The number of nucleated cells in each sample was estimated from the amplification of reference gene primers within the assay. Sequence reads were collapsed and filtered to measure the absolute abundance of every unique TCRbeta CDR3 rearrangement. For each sample, productive Simpson clonality was calculated as the square root of Simpson's diversity index over productive rearrangements. The immuneACCESS repertoire file appears here via TCRdb, limited to in-frame rearrangements. These files lack a portion of the clones; in checked studies, under half of the deficit traces to unresolved V genes, and the cause of the others is not known. V and J calls plus clone size are reproduced from that table; the DNA served to infer D and trimming. For this sample the table gives 250,000 to 350,000 clones, of which around 86% were detected only once. Just under 0.95% of the sample goes to the ten largest clones.

Paper-wide results and their limitations: How much clinical and demographic metadata was included differed by source and by participant, and the metadata was provided uncurated.

The CDR3, cysteine through phenylalanine, is 15 amino acids long. Only the CDR3 portion is preserved as DNA: 45 bases, with reading frame beginning at the first base. Trimmed from V: 5 bases; trimmed from J: 3 bases; junction bases lacking a gene match: 9. The germline V gene (reference sequence) gives CDR1 as MNHEY and CDR2 as SMNVEV. To note about this clone: Its antigen remains undetermined. Base qualities are not at hand, and no much larger clone is one base apart.

Samples from volunteer blood donors who had recovered from COVID-19 were contributed by a second Seattle source. Each collaborating institution followed its own protocols to collect whole blood in K2EDTA tubes. Collaborator samples were shipped for TCRbeta analysis as frozen whole blood, isolated PBMCs, or DNA extracted from either sample type. The sequencing input was peripheral blood. This clonotype originated in a woman in her 40s who had recovered from COVID-19. The rearranged chain carries TRBV27 and TRBJ1-1, with 7 bases matching TRBD1. The CDR3 loop reads CASSPRQGPHTEAFF. The nucleotides read TGTGCCAGCAGTCCCCGACAGGGCCCCCACACTGAAGCTTTCTTT.